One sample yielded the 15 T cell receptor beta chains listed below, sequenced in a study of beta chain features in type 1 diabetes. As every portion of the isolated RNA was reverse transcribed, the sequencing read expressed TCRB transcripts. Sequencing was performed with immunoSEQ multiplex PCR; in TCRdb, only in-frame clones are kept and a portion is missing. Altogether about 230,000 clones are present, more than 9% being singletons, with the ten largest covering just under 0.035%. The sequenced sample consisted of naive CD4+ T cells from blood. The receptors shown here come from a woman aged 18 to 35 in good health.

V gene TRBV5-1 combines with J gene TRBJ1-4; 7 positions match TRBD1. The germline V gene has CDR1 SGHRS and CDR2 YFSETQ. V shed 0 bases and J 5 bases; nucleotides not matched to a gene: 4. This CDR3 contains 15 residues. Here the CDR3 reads CASSLVTGWNEKLFF. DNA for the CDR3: TGCGCCAGCAGCTTGGTGACAGGGTGGAATGAAAAACTGTTTTTT.

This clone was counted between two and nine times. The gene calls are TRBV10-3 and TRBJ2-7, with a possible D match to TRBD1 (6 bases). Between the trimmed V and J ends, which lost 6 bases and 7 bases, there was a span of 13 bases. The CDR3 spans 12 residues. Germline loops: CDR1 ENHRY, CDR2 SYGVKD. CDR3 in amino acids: CAIRLRGEEQYF. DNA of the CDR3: TGTGCCATCAGACTCAGGGGCGAGGAGCAGTACTTC.

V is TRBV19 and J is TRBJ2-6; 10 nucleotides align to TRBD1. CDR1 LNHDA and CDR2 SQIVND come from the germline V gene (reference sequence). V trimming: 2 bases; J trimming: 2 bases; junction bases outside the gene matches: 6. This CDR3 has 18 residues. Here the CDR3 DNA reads TGTGCCAGTAGTATACGGGACAGGGGAACCCCTGGGGCCAACGTCCTGACTTTC. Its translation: CASSIRDRGTPGANVLTF.

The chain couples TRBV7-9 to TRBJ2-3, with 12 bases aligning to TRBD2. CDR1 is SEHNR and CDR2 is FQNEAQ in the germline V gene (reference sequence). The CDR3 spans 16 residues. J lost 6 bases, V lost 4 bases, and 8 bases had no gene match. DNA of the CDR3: TGTGCCAGCAGCTCGCCTAGCGGGAGGGCCTTTGATACGCAGTATTTT. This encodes CASSSPSGRAFDTQYF.

CDR3 nucleotide sequence: TGTGCCAGCAGCTTTGCAGGTTTTATGAACACCGGGGAGCTGTTTTTT. It encodes CASSFAGFMNTGELFF. The chain recombines TRBV5-6 with TRBJ2-2, with D hard to call. The CDR3 has 16 residues. V was clipped by 2 bases and J by 1 base, with 12 bases between them. CDR1 SGHDT and CDR2 YYEEEE come from the germline V gene.

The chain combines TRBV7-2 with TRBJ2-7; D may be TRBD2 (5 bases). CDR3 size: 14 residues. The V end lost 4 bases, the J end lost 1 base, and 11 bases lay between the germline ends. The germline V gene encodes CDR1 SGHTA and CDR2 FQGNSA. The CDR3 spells CASSSEGLSYEQYF. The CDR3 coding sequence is TGTGCCAGCAGCTCAGAGGGATTATCCTACGAGCAGTACTTC.

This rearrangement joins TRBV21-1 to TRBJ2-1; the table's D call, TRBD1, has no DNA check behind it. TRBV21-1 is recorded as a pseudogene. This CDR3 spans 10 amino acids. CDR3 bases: TGTGCCAGCAGCCCCGCAGGGTGGTTCTTC. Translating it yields CASSPAGWFF.

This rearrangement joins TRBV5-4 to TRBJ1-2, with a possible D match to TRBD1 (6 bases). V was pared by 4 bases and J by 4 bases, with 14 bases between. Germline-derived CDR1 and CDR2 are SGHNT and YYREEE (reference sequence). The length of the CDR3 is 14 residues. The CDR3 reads CASSSLTGLYGYTF. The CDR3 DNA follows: TGTGCCAGCAGCAGCCTGACAGGCCTCTATGGCTACACCTTC.

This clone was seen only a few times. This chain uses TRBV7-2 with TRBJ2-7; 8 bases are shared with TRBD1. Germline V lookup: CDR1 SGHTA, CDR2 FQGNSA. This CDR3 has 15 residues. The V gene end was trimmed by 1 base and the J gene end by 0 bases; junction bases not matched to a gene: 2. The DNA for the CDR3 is TGTGCCAGCAGCTTAGTAGGGACAGGCTCCTACGAGCAGTACTTC. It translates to CASSLVGTGSYEQYF.

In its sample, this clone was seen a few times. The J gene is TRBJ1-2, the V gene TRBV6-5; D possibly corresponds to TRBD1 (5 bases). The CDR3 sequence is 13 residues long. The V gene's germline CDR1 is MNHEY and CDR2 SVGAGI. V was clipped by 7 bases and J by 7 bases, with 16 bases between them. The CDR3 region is CASTGRVEGGYTF. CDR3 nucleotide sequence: TGTGCCAGCACGGGCAGGGTGGAAGGTGGCTACACCTTC.

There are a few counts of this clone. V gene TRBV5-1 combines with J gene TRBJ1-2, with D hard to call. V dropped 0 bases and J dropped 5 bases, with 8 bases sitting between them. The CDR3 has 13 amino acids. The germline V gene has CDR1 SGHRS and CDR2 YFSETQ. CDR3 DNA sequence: TGCGCCAGCAGCTTGGCGTCAGGTTATGGCTACACCTTC. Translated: CASSLASGYGYTF. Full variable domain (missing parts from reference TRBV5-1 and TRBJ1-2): KAGVTQTPRYLIKTRGQQVTLSCSPISGHRSVSWYQQTPGQGLQFLFEYFSETQRNKGNFPGRFSGRQFSNSRSEMNVSTLELGDSALYLCASSLASGYGYTFGSGTRLTVV.

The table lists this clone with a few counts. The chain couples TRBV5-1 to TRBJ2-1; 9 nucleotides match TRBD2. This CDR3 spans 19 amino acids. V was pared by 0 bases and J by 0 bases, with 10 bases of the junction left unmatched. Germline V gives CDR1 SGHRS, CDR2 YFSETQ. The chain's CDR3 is CASSLARPAGGPSYNEQFF. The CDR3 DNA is TGCGCCAGCAGCTTGGCACGCCCGGCGGGGGGGCCCTCCTACAATGAGCAGTTCTTC.

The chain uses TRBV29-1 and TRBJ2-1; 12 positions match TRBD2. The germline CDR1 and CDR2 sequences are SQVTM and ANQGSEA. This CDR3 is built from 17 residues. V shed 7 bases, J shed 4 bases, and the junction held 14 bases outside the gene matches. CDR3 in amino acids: CSAPGGKTSGGYNEQFF. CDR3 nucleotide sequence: TGCAGCGCGCCCGGTGGGAAGACTAGCGGGGGATACAATGAGCAGTTCTTC.

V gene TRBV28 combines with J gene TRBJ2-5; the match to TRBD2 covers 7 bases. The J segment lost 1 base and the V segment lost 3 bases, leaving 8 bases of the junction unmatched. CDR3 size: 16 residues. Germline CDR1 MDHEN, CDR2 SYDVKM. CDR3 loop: CASSLGGAGSQETQYF. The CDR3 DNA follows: TGTGCCAGCAGTTTGGGGGGAGCGGGGAGCCAAGAGACCCAGTACTTC. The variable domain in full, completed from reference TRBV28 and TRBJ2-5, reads DVKVTQSSRYLVKRTGEKVFLECVQDMDHENMFWYRQDPGLGLRLIYFSYDVKMKEKGDIPEGYSVSREKKERFSLILESASTNQTSMYLCASSLGGAGSQETQYFGPGTRLLVL.

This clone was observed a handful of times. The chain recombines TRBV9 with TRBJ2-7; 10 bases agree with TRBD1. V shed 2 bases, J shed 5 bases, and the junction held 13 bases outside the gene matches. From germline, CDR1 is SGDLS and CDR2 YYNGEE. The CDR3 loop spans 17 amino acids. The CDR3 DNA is TGTGCCAGCAGCGTCGACCTTGGGACAGGGGTCATCCACGAGCAGTACTTC. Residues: CASSVDLGTGVIHEQYF.